Here is one TCR beta chain with its context. As yet, its antigen is unknown. This sample is drawn from a study of T cell responses to AZD1222 COVID-19 vaccine. Study results and limitations: Variant regions that are unmutated are reportedly the target of nearly half of spike-specific TCRs.

With 3 bases clipped from V and 6 bases from J, the junction kept 6 bases outside the gene matches. Germline CDR1 reads GTSNPN; CDR2 reads SVGIG (reference sequence). The CDR3 runs 13 residues. Generated by immunoSEQ multiplex PCR, the TCRdb table keeps only in-frame clones and is missing some. The sample carries 90,000 to 100,000 clones, around 89% recorded once. The TCR was taken from an adult in good health. Sample: peripheral blood, taken on day 0 of AZD1222 vaccination. V and J are TRBV30 and TRBJ2-7, with 9 bases that match TRBD2. The CDR3 here is CAWRREGLGEQYF. In nucleotides, the CDR3 is TGTGCCTGGAGGCGGGAGGGCCTTGGCGAGCAGTACTTC.